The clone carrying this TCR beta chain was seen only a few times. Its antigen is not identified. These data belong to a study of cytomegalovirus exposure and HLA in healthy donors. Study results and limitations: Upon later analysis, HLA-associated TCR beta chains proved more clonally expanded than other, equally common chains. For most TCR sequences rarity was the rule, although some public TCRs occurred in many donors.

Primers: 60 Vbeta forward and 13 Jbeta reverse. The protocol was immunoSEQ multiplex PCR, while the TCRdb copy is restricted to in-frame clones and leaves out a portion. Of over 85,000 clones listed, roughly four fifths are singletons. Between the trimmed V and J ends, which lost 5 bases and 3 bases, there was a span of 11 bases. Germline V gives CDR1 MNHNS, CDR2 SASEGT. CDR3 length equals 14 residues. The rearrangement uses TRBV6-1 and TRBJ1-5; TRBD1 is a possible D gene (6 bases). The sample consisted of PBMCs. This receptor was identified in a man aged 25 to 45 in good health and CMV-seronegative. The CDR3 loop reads CASSIRDNNQPQHF. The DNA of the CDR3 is TGTGCCAGCAGTATCCGGGACAACAATCAGCCCCAGCATTTT.